Sequencing of this TCR beta chain was carried out in a study of graft-versus-host responses after intestinal transplantation. Overall study: Anti-thymocyte globulin induction preceded approximately three years of tacrolimus and steroid maintenance in all recipients. Study-wide results and limits: GvH clones were found in recipient marrow; some appeared first in ileum or blood.

The trim removed 6 bases at V and 1 base at J, leaving 10 bases unmatched. The CDR3 is 15 residues long. Germline V gene lookup returns CDR1 GTSNPN and CDR2 SVGIG (reference sequence). Data came from immunoSEQ multiplex PCR; TCRdb stores just in-frame clones and leaves some out. Of about 120,000 clones in the sample, about nine tenths were seen once. Note on this clone: The antigen remains undetermined.

Here the sequenced sample was unstimulated CD4+ T cells sorted from spleen or lymph node cells, taken before intestinal transplant. This sequence originates from a human donor who received an intestinal transplant. The V gene is TRBV30, the J gene TRBJ2-3, with 7 positions matching TRBD2. This chain's CDR3 is CACKRRGSGTDTQYF. The CDR3 region has the DNA TGTGCCTGCAAGCGGCGGGGGAGCGGCACAGATACGCAGTATTTT.